The 22 T cell receptor beta chains below all came from one sample that was sequenced in a study of shared clonotypes between healthy human individuals (dated by TCRdb to 2020 to 2022). CD8 naive samples were obtained by positive selection for CCR7 among CD45RO-negative cells, yielding a CD45RA+CCR7+ population from which TemRA cells were excluded. Libraries were built with the immunoSEQ multiplex PCR assay. TCRdb carries this immuneACCESS record with in-frame sequences only. Its versions omit some clonotypes, under half of them owing to an unresolved V gene in the studies checked, with the rest unexplained. The sample yields about 750,000 clones; 80% to 95% were counted once. The leading ten clones occupy nearly 25% of the sample. The specimen was naive CD8+ T cells sorted from blood. The cell subset or site label, read with the paper, signifies: CD45RA+CCR7+. Receptors were obtained from a man in his thirties or forties in good health.

V usage is TRBV11-3 and J usage is TRBJ2-7; D tentatively fits TRBD1 or TRBD2 (5 bases each). V was pared by 5 bases and J by 4 bases, with 12 bases between. The CDR3 runs 13 residues. The germline gives CDR1 SGHNT, CDR2 YENEEA. CDR3 amino acids: CASSPRGGYEQYF. The CDR3 nucleotides are TGTGCCAGCAGCCCTCGGGGCGGGTACGAGCAGTACTTC.

The V call is TRBV9, the J call TRBJ2-7, with no clear D. Trimming pared 0 bases from V and 5 bases from J, leaving 18 bases between. The length of the CDR3 is 16 residues. Germline CDR1 SGDLS, CDR2 YYNGEE. The CDR3 DNA reads as TGTGCCAGCAGCGTAGCCTTGGCCAGCTCAGGTCACGAGCAGTACTTC. Amino acid sequence: CASSVALASSGHEQYF.

V usage is TRBV5-6 and J usage is TRBJ2-3, with 8 bases identical to TRBD2. CDR1 is SGHDT, CDR2 YYEEEE, per germline. The V gene end was trimmed by 2 bases and the J gene end by 2 bases; junction bases not matched to a gene: 13. This CDR3 has 18 residues. CDR3 loop: CASSLLAEGLPVTDTQYF. In DNA, the CDR3 is TGTGCCAGCAGCTTACTAGCGGAAGGGCTTCCCGTCACAGATACGCAGTATTTT.

The J gene is TRBJ2-3, the V gene TRBV28; D is perhaps TRBD1 or TRBD2 (5 bases each). Germline V lookup: CDR1 MDHEN, CDR2 SYDVKM. Trimming removed 4 bases at V and 3 bases at J, with 14 bases between. CDR3 length: 15 amino acids. CDR3 nucleotide sequence: TGTGCCAGCAGTTGGGGGAGCGGAAGTACAGATACGCAGTATTTT. Amino acids: CASSWGSGSTDTQYF.

This clone was counted a few times. The chain couples TRBV28 to TRBJ1-2, with 7 bases that match TRBD1. V shed 2 bases, J shed 4 bases, and the junction held 4 bases outside the gene matches. This CDR3 is 14 amino acids long. Germline V gives CDR1 MDHEN, CDR2 SYDVKM. The CDR3 protein is CASSLAGGVYGYTF. The CDR3 DNA follows: TGTGCCAGCAGTTTAGCAGGGGGTGTCTATGGCTACACCTTC.

The genes are TRBV7-9 and TRBJ1-1, with unresolved D. CDR3 length: 15 amino acids. Trimming shortened V by 2 bases and J by 1 base, and 11 bases separated the two germline ends. Per germline, CDR1 SEHNR and CDR2 FQNEAQ (reference sequence). The CDR3 bases are TGTGCCAGCAGCTTATCGCCCGGTGGGAACACTGAAGCTTTCTTT. This translates into CASSLSPGGNTEAFF.

This clone was observed a single time. The chain couples TRBV7-6 to TRBJ1-5, with TRBD1 as a possible D gene (5 bases). Germline V gives CDR1 SGHVS, CDR2 FNYEAQ. This CDR3 region has 16 residues. Trimming removed 0 bases at V and 0 bases at J, with 9 bases between. The CDR3, as DNA: TGTGCCAGCAGCTTAGCATCAGGGAATAGCAATCAGCCCCAGCATTTT. Protein product: CASSLASGNSNQPQHF.

This chain connects TRBV6-6 to TRBJ2-1, with 7 positions matching TRBD1. The CDR3 sequence is 13 residues long. In germline, CDR1 is MNHNY, CDR2 SVGAGI (reference sequence). V lost 6 bases, J lost 12 bases, and 11 bases stayed unmatched. This CDR3 is CASRYDREEGQFF. DNA of the CDR3: TGTGCCAGCAGGTACGACAGGGAAGAGGGGCAGTTCTTC.

The rearrangement uses TRBV27 and TRBJ1-2; tentatively, D is TRBD1 (5 bases). V lost 2 bases to trimming and J lost 8 bases, with 12 bases between them. The germline V gene encodes CDR1 MNHEY and CDR2 SMNVEV (reference sequence). The CDR3 has 13 amino acids. The CDR3 here is CASSLMGLGGYTF. CDR3 sequence (DNA): TGTGCCAGCAGTTTAATGGGGCTGGGGGGCTACACCTTC.

The chain is built from TRBV10-3 and TRBJ2-1; D is uncertain. The V end was cut by 6 bases, the J end by 3 bases, with 15 bases between. The CDR3 runs 15 residues. The germline CDR1 and CDR2 sequences are ENHRY and SYGVKD. The CDR3 protein is CAISIASFSYNEQFF. DNA for the CDR3: TGTGCCATCAGCATAGCCAGTTTTAGCTACAATGAGCAGTTCTTC.

V is TRBV27 and J is TRBJ1-1, with D uncertain. V lost 3 bases to trimming and J lost 5 bases, with 19 bases between them. The germline CDR1 and CDR2 sequences are MNHEY and SMNVEV (reference sequence). CDR3 size: 16 residues. DNA for the CDR3: TGTGCCAGCAGTTTCGCACCCGTCCGGGCCGGGACTGAAGCTTTCTTT. It codes for CASSFAPVRAGTEAFF.

This chain connects TRBV7-6 to TRBJ2-2; TRBD1 aligns across 11 bases. After removal of 1 base from V and 7 bases from J, the junction contained 8 bases not matched to a gene. Germline V gene lookup returns CDR1 SGHVS and CDR2 FNYEAQ. This CDR3 spans 17 amino acids. The CDR3 nucleotides read TGTGCCAGCAGCTTAGATCCGGGACAGGGGGACGGCGGGGAGCTGTTTTTT. The encoded protein is CASSLDPGQGDGGELFF.

The rearrangement links TRBV5-8 to TRBJ2-7, with a weak D call TRBD1 (6 bases). With 0 bases removed from V and 0 bases from J, the gap between germline ends came to 7 bases. The CDR3 is 14 amino acids. Germline CDR1 is SGHTS and CDR2 is YDEGEE. CDR3 bases: TGTGCCAGCAGCTTGGGACAGGCCTCCTACGAGCAGTACTTC. Its translation: CASSLGQASYEQYF.

This clone was found once. This chain links TRBV5-6 with TRBJ1-4; D is unclear. CDR1 and CDR2 (germline): SGHDT, YYEEEE. Deletions cut 0 bases from V and 8 bases from J, with 8 bases between. This CDR3 is 13 amino acids long. This chain's CDR3 is CASSLAQLEKLFF. CDR3 sequence (DNA): TGTGCCAGCAGCTTGGCCCAGCTAGAAAAACTGTTTTTT.

The chain has TRBV4-1 and TRBJ2-7, with TRBD2 matching 14 bases. V lost 0 bases and J lost 4; bases outside the gene matches: 5. Germline V gene data show CDR1 as MGHRA and CDR2 as YSYEKL. The CDR3 sequence is 17 residues long. The CDR3 sequence is CASSQDGTSGSHYEQYF. DNA of the CDR3: TGCGCCAGCAGCCAAGACGGGACTAGCGGGAGTCATTACGAGCAGTACTTC.

The V and J genes are TRBV7-9 and TRBJ2-7; 11 bases map to TRBD2. This CDR3 has 15 amino acids. Germline CDR1 is SEHNR and CDR2 is FQNEAQ (reference sequence). The ends lost 4 bases at V and 6 bases at J; junction bases unmatched: 8. The CDR3 DNA reads TGTGCCAGCAGCTCCACTAGCGGGAGTTGGTCCGAGCAGTACTTC. This sequence encodes CASSSTSGSWSEQYF.

J is TRBJ1-4 and V is TRBV5-4; maybe TRBD1 (6 bases). Deletions cut 0 bases from V and 14 bases from J, with 14 bases between. Germline V gene data show CDR1 as SGHNT and CDR2 as YYREEE (reference sequence). The length of the CDR3 is 13 residues. The CDR3 region is CASSLGGGRDLFF. The CDR3 DNA follows: TGTGCCAGCAGCTTGGGAGGGGGACGGGACCTGTTTTTT.

V usage is TRBV27 and J usage is TRBJ2-5; D gene uncertain. This CDR3 contains 16 residues. The germline V and J ends were trimmed by 1 base and 2 bases, with 14 bases remaining between them. CDR1 and CDR2 (germline): MNHEY, SMNVEV (reference sequence). Written as DNA, the CDR3 is TGTGCCAGCAGTTTATTAAGAGAGACTGGGCAAGAGACCCAGTACTTC. Translation gives CASSLLRETGQETQYF.

This chain connects TRBV5-5 to TRBJ2-3, with D perhaps TRBD2 (6 bases). V was cut by 4 bases and J by 2 bases, with 14 bases left in between. Germline V lookup: CDR1 SGHKS, CDR2 YYEKEE (reference sequence). This CDR3 contains 15 residues. CDR3: CASSTGLTTTDTQYF. The DNA for the CDR3 is TGTGCCAGCAGCACGGGACTTACGACCACAGATACGCAGTATTTT.

The chain employs TRBV11-2 and TRBJ2-7; maybe TRBD2 (6 bases). Germline values: CDR1 SGHAT, CDR2 FQNNGV. The CDR3 sequence is 15 residues long. V lost 2 bases and J lost 3, with 14 bases in between. The CDR3 here is CASSLMRDRNYEQYF. CDR3 nucleotides: TGTGCCAGCAGCTTAATGCGGGATAGAAACTACGAGCAGTACTTC.

V and J are TRBV4-1 and TRBJ2-6, with D possibly being TRBD1 or TRBD2 (5 bases each). V was trimmed by 0 bases and J by 0 bases, leaving 12 bases between them. The CDR3 has 18 amino acids. In germline, CDR1 is MGHRA, CDR2 YSYEKL. The CDR3 coding sequence is TGCGCCAGCAGCCAAGAGGGTGGGGGAACCTCTGGGGCCAACGTCCTGACTTTC. Translating gives CASSQEGGGTSGANVLTF.

This chain links TRBV4-1 with TRBJ2-7; D is uncertain. CDR1 is MGHRA and CDR2 is YSYEKL in the germline V gene. This CDR3 region has 15 residues. Trimming removed 1 base from V and 2 bases from J, with 12 bases in between. The chain's CDR3 is CASSQVAGPTYEQYF. In nucleotides, the CDR3 is TGCGCCAGCAGCCAAGTCGCCGGTCCAACCTACGAGCAGTACTTC.